The entry below describes one T cell receptor beta chain. The antigen remains undetermined. The assay was immunoSEQ multiplex PCR, and TCRdb's table has in-frame clones only and misses some. There are more than 35,000 clones in the sample; around 85% occur only once, and nearly 15% lies in the top ten. This sample was included in a study of PD-L1 blockade in urothelial cancer. For the study at large: Patients' prior chemotherapy regimens numbered 0 to 3. Analyses were performed on blood at 3 weeks after treatment start (the second dose) and at 6 weeks.

The study, taken as a whole, reports: Below-median pretreatment blood TCR clonality predicted better survival.

Described time point: pretreatment peripheral blood. All patients carried locally advanced or metastatic urothelial carcinoma. Germline V gene lookup returns CDR1 SGHNT and CDR2 YYREEE (reference sequence). Trimming removed 5 bases at V and 2 bases at J, with 10 bases between. The CDR3 has 14 residues. This material consisted of PBMCs, taken around atezolizumab (anti-PD-L1) treatment. The TCR sequence derives from a man older than 75 with urothelial cancer. V gene TRBV5-4 combines with J gene TRBJ2-2, with D tentatively TRBD1 (6 bases). The DNA for the CDR3 is TGTGCCAGCAGTAGACAGGATAACACCGGGGAGCTGTTTTTT. This encodes CASSRQDNTGELFF.